This T cell receptor beta chain was found in a study of early T cells in non-severe SARS-CoV-2 infection. Study-wide context: The sequenced material was bulk RNA from unsorted whole blood, and its chains were unpaired.

General study results and limits: Matching results from VDJdb favored anti-spike CD8 responses, leaving private and CD4 specificities undetected.

This CDR3 is 11 amino acids long. V lost 6 bases, J lost 10 bases, and 6 bases stayed unmatched. From germline, CDR1 is MDHEN and CDR2 SYDVKM. The protocol attached unique molecular identifiers to individual cDNA molecules. TCRdb analysed the 5' RACE reads with MiXCR anew, one entry per CDR3 protein. The sample includes tens of thousands of distinct CDR3 sequences, about 12% of them seen just once. Comment on this clonotype: What it recognizes is unknown.

The genes are TRBV28 and TRBJ2-7; 7 bases are a match to TRBD2. The TCR originated in an adult who was a healthcare worker with PCR-confirmed SARS-CoV-2 infection or an uninfected control (not recorded which). The sequencing input was whole blood. CDR3 bases: TGTGCCAGCAGACGCCGGGACTACCAGTACTTC. Translated, it gives CASRRRDYQYF.